The clone carrying this TCR beta chain is a singleton in its sample. This record comes from a study of cytomegalovirus exposure and HLA in healthy donors. A multiplex PCR was run with 60 Vbeta primers and 13 Jbeta primers. Clones were read by immunoSEQ multiplex PCR, and TCRdb kept only the in-frame ones, dropping some. The sample has 150,000 to 200,000 clones; roughly 77% are singletons. V lost 0 bases to trimming and J lost 4 bases, with 8 bases between them. This CDR3 spans 14 amino acids. Germline V gene data show CDR1 as SGHRS and CDR2 as YFSETQ. This receptor was obtained from a woman aged 40 to 50 in good health and CMV-seropositive. Material for sequencing was PBMCs. The chain employs TRBV5-1 and TRBJ2-1, with D uncertain. CDR3 sequence reads: CASSLGALYNEQFF. The CDR3 nucleotides read TGCGCCAGCAGCTTGGGAGCTCTTTACAATGAGCAGTTCTTC.